The 28 T cell receptor beta chains reported below all come from one sample, sequenced in a study of beta chain features in type 1 diabetes (dated by TCRdb to between 2017 and 2018). Libraries were built with the immunoSEQ multiplex PCR assay. The entire isolated RNA was reverse transcribed using the High Capacity cDNA Reverse Transcription Kit, and thus expressed TCRB transcripts were sequenced. In TCRdb, the immuneACCESS table is reduced to in-frame sequences with V and J assigned. These tables do not hold every clone; where another copy was compared, an unresolved V gene accounts for under half, and the others remain unexplained. The sample contains some 500,000 clones, about an eighth of them found a single time. The ten largest make up about 0.045% of the sample. Sequencing was carried out using naive CD4+ T cells from blood. The cell subset or site label, read with the paper, signifies: true naive CD4+ T cells. The receptors derive from a woman aged 18-35 years in good health.

The chain is built from TRBV30 and TRBJ1-1; 8 nucleotides agree with TRBD1. Germline loops: CDR1 GTSNPN, CDR2 SVGIG (reference sequence). The CDR3 is 14 amino acids. V gave up 0 bases and J gave up 4 bases; unmatched junction bases: 4. This chain's CDR3 is CAWSVADRATEAFF. In DNA, the CDR3 is TGTGCCTGGAGTGTAGCGGACAGGGCCACTGAAGCTTTCTTT.

This sequence joins TRBV7-9 and TRBJ2-2, with 10 bases that match TRBD2. Per germline, CDR1 SEHNR and CDR2 FQNEAQ (reference sequence). The V gene end was trimmed by 8 bases and the J gene end by 8 bases; junction bases not matched to a gene: 8. The CDR3 consists of 14 residues. CDR3 in amino acids: CASRASGSQGELFF. CDR3 sequence (DNA): TGTGCCAGCCGGGCTAGCGGGAGTCAAGGGGAGCTGTTTTTT.

A few counts support this clone. The same CDR3 arises from other DNA sequences in this sample as well. CDR3 protein: CASSEEYSPLHF. Written as DNA, the CDR3 is TGTGCCAGCAGTGAAGAGTATTCACCCCTCCACTTT. The gene calls are TRBV2 and TRBJ1-6; D is ambiguous. V was pared by 1 base and J by 8 bases, with 3 bases between. Germline V gene data show CDR1 as SNHLY and CDR2 as FYNNEI. This CDR3 region has 12 residues. Full variable domain (remainder filled in from reference TRBV2 and TRBJ1-6): EPEVTQTPSHQVTQMGQEVILRCVPISNHLYFYWYRQILGQKVEFLVSFYNNEISEKSEIFDDQFSVERPDGSNFTLKIRSTKLEDSAMYFCASSEEYSPLHFGNGTRLTVT.

The V call is TRBV5-1, the J call TRBJ2-1; 9 bases fit TRBD1. This CDR3 region has 14 residues. The junction had 2 bases not matched to a gene; V was cut back by 0 bases and J by 7 bases. Per germline, CDR1 SGHRS and CDR2 YFSETQ. CDR3 bases: TGCGCCAGCAGCTTGGTCGACAGGGGGAATGAGCAGTTCTTC. Residues: CASSLVDRGNEQFF.

The genes are TRBV7-2 and TRBJ2-7; 9 positions match TRBD1. The germline CDR1 and CDR2 sequences are SGHTA and FQGNSA. J lost 2 bases, V lost 5 bases, and 4 bases had no gene match. CDR3 size: 14 residues. The CDR3 nucleotides read TGTGCCAGCAGCCTAGGACAGGGGACCTACGAGCAGTACTTC. It is translated as CASSLGQGTYEQYF.

CDR3 nucleotides: TGTGCCAGCTCACCCGGGACAGTTAACTATGGCTACACCTTC. Its translation is CASSPGTVNYGYTF. This chain uses TRBV18 with TRBJ1-2; 7 nucleotides line up with TRBD1. Germline loops: CDR1 KGHSH, CDR2 LQKENI. The junction had 2 bases not matched to a gene; V was cut back by 3 bases and J by 1 base. The CDR3 has 14 residues.

The rearrangement links TRBV4-2 to TRBJ2-7; no definite D call. The CDR3 has 15 amino acids. Per germline, CDR1 LGHNA and CDR2 YNFKEQ. Trimming took 1 base from V and 2 from J, leaving 12 bases between them. The CDR3 DNA follows: TGTGCCAGCAGCCAAGTCTGGGGAAGCACCTACGAGCAGTACTTC. Translated: CASSQVWGSTYEQYF.

The chain links TRBV5-1 to TRBJ2-3; 7 bases fit TRBD2. The junction had 7 bases not matched to a gene; V was cut back by 6 bases and J by 3 bases. The CDR3 has 14 amino acids. Germline V CDR1 and CDR2: SGHRS, YFSETQ. Written as DNA, the CDR3 is TGCGCCAGCACCCGGGAGGTCCAGACAGATACGCAGTATTTT. It codes for CASTREVQTDTQYF.

This chain joins TRBV4-3 and TRBJ1-1; D unclear. Per the germline V gene, CDR1 is LGHNA and CDR2 is YSLEER. The ends were cut back, 1 base at V and 1 base at J, with 7 bases in the middle. The CDR3 is made up of 14 amino acids. The DNA for the CDR3 is TGCGCCAGCAGCCAAGTGCGGGGGAACACTGAAGCTTTCTTT. It specifies CASSQVRGNTEAFF.

The chain has TRBV2 and TRBJ2-7; 8 positions agree with TRBD2. V shed 9 bases, J shed 6 bases, and the junction held 16 bases outside the gene matches. This CDR3 spans 15 amino acids. Per the germline V gene, CDR1 is SNHLY and CDR2 is FYNNEI. CDR3 in amino acids: CASHIQGLALSEQYV. CDR3 coding DNA: TGTGCCAGTCACATTCAAGGACTAGCACTTAGCGAGCAGTACGTC.

The chain links TRBV18 to TRBJ1-5; tentative D call: TRBD1 (6 bases). V was clipped by 4 bases and J by 0 bases, with 7 bases between them. There are 14 residues in the CDR3. Germline CDR1 and CDR2: KGHSH and LQKENI. The CDR3 DNA reads TGTGCCAGCTCACAACAGGGTAGCAATCAGCCCCAGCATTTT. It specifies CASSQQGSNQPQHF. Full variable domain (outside the CDR3, taken from reference TRBV18 and TRBJ1-5): NAGVMQNPRHLVRRRGQEARLRCSPMKGHSHVYWYRQLPEEGLKFMVYLQKENIIDESGMPKERFSAEFPKEGPSILRIQQVVRGDSAAYFCASSQQGSNQPQHFGDGTRLSIL.

V usage is TRBV28 and J usage is TRBJ2-1; maybe TRBD2 (6 bases). Trimming cost V 1 base and J 10 bases, with 23 bases left between them. CDR3 length: 17 amino acids. The germline gives CDR1 MDHEN, CDR2 SYDVKM. The CDR3 here is CASSLLGTSFSRSEQFF. DNA of the CDR3: TGTGCCAGCAGTTTATTAGGGACTTCTTTTTCGAGGTCCGAGCAGTTCTTC.

The chain has TRBV7-3 and TRBJ2-7, with 10 bases lining up with TRBD2. The CDR3 runs to 14 residues. Trimming took 4 bases from V and 2 from J; bases not matched to a gene: 2. Germline CDR1 reads SGHTA; CDR2 reads FQGTGA. DNA of the CDR3: TGTGCCAGCAGCTCCGGGACTAGCGCCTACGAGCAGTACTTC. Its translation is CASSSGTSAYEQYF.

V and J are TRBV21-1 and TRBJ2-1; the D call of TRBD1 is as the table states it, not checked on the DNA. TRBV21-1 is noted as a pseudogene. This CDR3 has 15 amino acids. The DNA of the CDR3 is TGTGCCAGCAGCAAAAGGCGGGACAGCTACAATGAGCAGTTCTTC. Its protein product is CASSKRRDSYNEQFF.

This clone was observed a handful of times. The CDR3 loop is CASAATASGELFF. The CDR3 region has the DNA TGCGCCAGCGCTGCTACGGCTTCCGGGGAGCTGTTTTTT. V usage is TRBV5-1 and J usage is TRBJ2-2; D is uncertain. CDR3 size: 13 residues. V was trimmed by 7 bases and J by 6 bases, leaving 13 bases between them. Germline-derived CDR1 and CDR2 are SGHRS and YFSETQ.

CDR3 sequence reads: CASSLVVGDTIYF. CDR3 nucleotide sequence: TGTGCCAGCAGCTTAGTTGTTGGTGACACCATATATTTT. The chain carries TRBV7-9 and TRBJ1-3, with D unresolved. Between the trimmed V and J ends, which lost 1 base and 8 bases, there was a span of 9 bases. The CDR3 runs to 13 residues. CDR1 is SEHNR and CDR2 is FQNEAQ in the germline V gene (reference sequence). The variable domain in full, with the rest retrieved from reference TRBV7-9 and TRBJ1-3, is DTGVSQNPRHKITKRGQNVTFRCDPISEHNRLYWYRQTLGQGPEFLTYFQNEAQLEKSRLLSDRFSAERPKGSFSTLEIQRTEQGDSAMYLCASSLVVGDTIYFGEGSWLTVV.

The table lists this clone with many counts. V gene TRBV9 combines with J gene TRBJ1-6, with D perhaps matching TRBD1 (5 bases). Germline CDR1 is SGDLS and CDR2 is YYNGEE. There are 14 residues in the CDR3. V was pared by 0 bases and J by 10 bases, with 11 bases between. CDR3 DNA: TGTGCCAGCAGCGTAGCCAGGGCACAGTCACCCCTCCACTTT. This codes for CASSVARAQSPLHF.

The V gene is TRBV5-1, the J gene TRBJ2-3; D call uncertain. CDR1 is SGHRS, CDR2 YFSETQ, per germline. This CDR3 spans 12 amino acids. Trimming left V 0 bases short and J 4 bases short, with 3 bases between. The CDR3: CASSLESDTQYF. DNA of the CDR3: TGCGCCAGCAGCTTGGAGTCAGATACGCAGTATTTT.

There are a few counts of this clone. The chain combines TRBV5-1 with TRBJ2-7; 8 bases line up with TRBD2. Unmatched junction bases numbered 3, after V lost 0 bases and J lost 1 base. Germline lookup yields CDR1 SGHRS and CDR2 YFSETQ. The length of the CDR3 is 15 residues. Here the CDR3 DNA reads TGCGCCAGCAGCTTGGGTAGCGGGGAATCCTACGAGCAGTACTTC. Protein sequence: CASSLGSGESYEQYF.

The V gene is TRBV7-2, the J gene TRBJ2-5; TRBD1 agrees at 8 bases. With 2 bases clipped from V and 5 bases from J, the junction kept 7 bases outside the gene matches. The germline V gene encodes CDR1 SGHTA and CDR2 FQGNSA. The CDR3 totals 15 residues. The CDR3: CASSLHPGQGETQYF. CDR3 nucleotide sequence: TGTGCCAGCAGCTTACACCCTGGACAGGGTGAGACCCAGTACTTC.

The table lists this clone with a few counts. This chain uses TRBV4-2 with TRBJ2-5; tentative D call: TRBD2 (6 bases). The V and J ends lost 4 bases and 5 bases respectively, with 11 bases between them. Germline CDR1 LGHNA, CDR2 YNFKEQ. The CDR3 runs to 13 residues. CDR3 amino acids: CASSLEGRETQYF. The CDR3 nucleotides are TGTGCCAGCAGCCTGGAGGGAAGGGAGACCCAGTACTTC.

This clone was detected a few times. The chain couples TRBV7-2 to TRBJ2-1, with 7 nucleotides matching TRBD2. In germline, CDR1 is SGHTA, CDR2 FQGNSA. J was trimmed by 8 bases and V by 0 bases; bases with no gene match: 1. This CDR3 region has 13 residues. CDR3 in DNA: TGTGCCAGCAGCTTAGCGCTAGCGGATGAGCAGTTCTTC. The encoded protein is CASSLALADEQFF.

The rearrangement uses TRBV27 and TRBJ2-6, with D hard to call. Germline V gives CDR1 MNHEY, CDR2 SMNVEV (reference sequence). CDR3 length: 17 residues. The V gene lost 1 base and the J gene lost 5 bases, with 15 bases spanning the gap. CDR3 sequence (DNA): TGTGCCAGCAGTTTATGGTACAGTCCTCTCCGGGCCAACGTCCTGACTTTC. Its translation: CASSLWYSPLRANVLTF.

The sample holds a few counts of this clone. The chain links TRBV23-1 to TRBJ2-2, with D perhaps given as TRBD1 or TRBD2 (6 bases each). TRBV23-1 is filed as an ORF, its function uncertain. Trimming stripped 4 bases from V and 3 bases from J, with 15 bases between. The CDR3 runs 16 residues. CDR3 in amino acids: CASSRMGGSDTGELFF. CDR3 bases: TGCGCCAGCAGTCGAATGGGGGGCTCAGACACCGGGGAGCTGTTTTTT.

This clone was detected a few times. The chain links TRBV6-6 to TRBJ2-5; tentative D call: TRBD2 (7 bases). Trimming left V 6 bases short and J 5 bases short, with 16 bases between. The CDR3 consists of 14 residues. Germline V gene sequence: CDR1 MNHNY, CDR2 SVGAGI (reference sequence). The CDR3 sequence: CASRRGQGQETQYF. The CDR3 DNA sequence: TGTGCCAGCAGGCGGGGGCAGGGGCAGGAGACCCAGTACTTC.

The rearrangement uses TRBV28 and TRBJ2-2; D gene ambiguous. From germline, CDR1 is MDHEN and CDR2 SYDVKM. The CDR3 has 12 residues. V was clipped by 3 bases and J by 4 bases, with 3 bases between them. CDR3 in amino acids: CASSFFTGELFF. In nucleotides, the CDR3 is TGTGCCAGCAGTTTTTTCACCGGGGAGCTGTTTTTT.

The CDR3 sequence: CASSLAGADEQFF. The CDR3, as DNA: TGTGCCAGCAGCTTGGCAGGAGCGGATGAGCAGTTCTTC. The rearrangement uses TRBV7-2 and TRBJ2-1, with D possibly TRBD2 on 5 matching bases. With 3 bases removed from V and 8 bases from J, the gap between germline ends came to 11 bases. This CDR3 spans 13 amino acids. Germline V gene data show CDR1 as SGHTA and CDR2 as FQGNSA.

J is TRBJ2-1 and V is TRBV7-9; 8 bases line up with TRBD1. Germline CDR1 is SEHNR and CDR2 is FQNEAQ (reference sequence). This CDR3 comprises 16 residues. The ends lost 3 bases at V and 0 bases at J; junction bases unmatched: 4. CDR3 nucleotides: TGTGCCAGCAGCTTTGGACAGGGTGGCTCCTACAATGAGCAGTTCTTC. Translated: CASSFGQGGSYNEQFF.